This T cell receptor (beta chain) was recorded in a study of cytomegalovirus exposure and HLA in healthy donors. A multiplex PCR was run with 60 Vbeta primers and 13 Jbeta primers. TCRdb's copy holds only in-frame clones and misses some; the assay was immunoSEQ multiplex PCR. The sample lists just over 150,000 clones, under 80% occurring once. In its sample, this clone was seen a few times. The CDR3 has 15 residues. The rearrangement joins TRBV21-1 to TRBJ1-1. TRBV21-1 is listed as a pseudogene. This TCR was sampled from a female donor in good health and CMV-seronegative. The sample consisted of PBMCs. The CDR3 loop reads CASSKGGGPNTEAFF. The DNA for the CDR3 is TGTGCCAGCAGCAAAGGGGGGGGGCCGAACACTGAAGCTTTCTTT.